The rows below give T cell receptor beta chains drawn from one sample of a study of early T cells in non-severe SARS-CoV-2 infection. Each CDR3 protein gets one entry after TCRdb re-called the 5' RACE reads with MiXCR. The sample lists roughly 58,000 distinct CDR3 sequences, roughly 11% occurring once. Material for sequencing was whole blood. The receptor source for this set is an adult who was a healthcare worker with PCR-confirmed SARS-CoV-2 infection or an uninfected control (not recorded which). CDR3s include the opening cysteine and the closing phenylalanine or tryptophan. A D gene is named only where the DNA matches it firmly. The size of a clone is reported for some rows only, either as once, few or many, or as a class for expanded clones.

j_gene | v_gene | d_gene | abundance | CDR3nt | CDR3aa
TRBJ1-2 | TRBV30 | . | few | TGTGTCTGGAGCCGGGCCGGGGGCTACACCTTC | CVWSRAGGYTF
TRBJ2-5 | TRBV6-5 | TRBD1 | many | TGTGCCAGCAGTTTCTACAGGGGAGAGACCCAGTACTTC | CASSFYRGETQYF
TRBJ1-2 | TRBV5-1 | TRBD1 | many | TGCGCCAGCAGCATACCACGAGGGACAGACAACTATGGCTACACCTTC | CASSIPRGTDNYGYTF
TRBJ2-2 | TRBV5-6 | . | . | TGTGCCAGCAGCTTGGTAACAGGGAACACCGGGGAGCTGTTTTTT | CASSLVTGNTGELFF
TRBJ2-3 | TRBV3-1 | TRBD2 | . | TGTGCCAGCAGCCTCTCACGGGGGGGAGAGACAGATACGCAGTATTTT | CASSLSRGGETDTQYF
TRBJ2-5 | TRBV3-1 | TRBD1 | . | TGTGCCAGCAGCCAAGGAACAGGGGACGGAGAGACCCAGTACTTC | CASSQGTGDGETQYF
TRBJ2-5 | TRBV29-1 | TRBD1 | . | TGCAGCGTGGGCGCAGGGGGGGACAGGGCCCAGTACTTC | CSVGAGGDRAQYF
TRBJ2-1 | TRBV5-4 | TRBD2 | . | TGTGCCAGCAGCTCGGGACTAGAGCTGGGCAATGAGCAGTTCTTC | CASSSGLELGNEQFF
TRBJ2-7 | TRBV28 | . | few | TGTGCCAGCAATGACAGGCAAGGCTCCTACGAGCAGTACTTC | CASNDRQGSYEQYF
TRBJ2-1 | TRBV20-1 | . | many | TGCAGTGCACCTAAGGAGGGCTACTCCTACAATGAGCAGTTCTTC | CSAPKEGYSYNEQFF
TRBJ2-3 | TRBV20-1 | . | . | TGCAGTGCTGTAGCTGGGGTTCCCACAGATACGCAGTATTTT | CSAVAGVPTDTQYF
TRBJ2-7 | TRBV2 | TRBD1 | many | TGTGCCAGCACCACTGGGACAGCGACCTACGAGCAGTACTTC | CASTTGTATYEQYF
TRBJ2-1 | TRBV29-1 | . | few | TGCAGCGTTGACGTGGCCAGGGACAATGAGCAGTTCTTC | CSVDVARDNEQFF
TRBJ2-6 | TRBV4-1 | TRBD1 | few | TGCGCCAGCAGCAGGGACAGGGGACTGGCCAACGTCCTGACTTTC | CASSRDRGLANVLTF
TRBJ1-5 | TRBV30 | TRBD1 | . | TGTGCCTGGAGTGGACAGGGGTTGGCAAATCAGCCCCAGCATTTT | CAWSGQGLANQPQHF
TRBJ2-1 | TRBV27 | . | few | TGTGCCAGCAGTCTACAGGGCCTAAGCTCCTACAATGAGCAGTTCTTC | CASSLQGLSSYNEQFF
TRBJ2-1 | TRBV4-1 | TRBD2 | . | TGCGCCAGCGCCCCGACTAGCGGGGGGGGTAATGAGCAGTTCTTC | CASAPTSGGGNEQFF
TRBJ2-5 | TRBV2 | TRBD2 | . | TGTGCCAGCAGTGAAGCGAGGGGACTAGCGGGAGGGCAACGCCAAGAGACCCAGTACTTC | CASSEARGLAGGQRQETQYF
TRBJ2-2 | TRBV7-9 | . | . | TGTGCCAGCAGCCTAATCGGGGAGCTGTTTTTT | CASSLIGELFF
TRBJ1-6 | TRBV12-3/TRBV12-4 | . | . | TGTGCCAGCGGTCAGAGCTCCTATAATTCACCCCTCCACTTT | CASGQSSYNSPLHF
TRBJ2-4 | TRBV6-5 | TRBD1 | few | TGTGCCAGCAGTCAAGGACAGGGAGTAAGAAACATTCAGTACTTC | CASSQGQGVRNIQYF
TRBJ2-7 | TRBV20-1 | TRBD2 | many | TGCAGTGCCTCAGGGTGGGTAGCGGGAGGTTCCTACGAGCAGTACTTC | CSASGWVAGGSYEQYF
TRBJ2-3 | TRBV11-2 | . | . | TGTGCCAGCAGCTTAGAGACCCCGCCGCAGTATTTT | CASSLETPPQYF
TRBJ2-1 | TRBV11-3 | TRBD2 | many | TGTGCCAGCAGCTTAATGGCGGGGGGGCATAATGAGCAGTTCTTC | CASSLMAGGHNEQFF
TRBJ2-2 | TRBV6-4 | . | medium-sized | TGTGCCAGCAGTGACTCGGAGACCGGGGAGCTGTTTTTT | CASSDSETGELFF
TRBJ2-3 | TRBV20-1 | TRBD2 | many | TGCAGTGCTAGCACCCCGGCGGGGGGTACAGATACGCAGTATTTT | CSASTPAGGTDTQYF
TRBJ2-7 | TRBV5-1 | . | many | TGCGCCAGCAGCTTGGGAGCACCCTACGAGCAGTACTTC | CASSLGAPYEQYF
TRBJ2-3 | TRBV11-2 | . | few | TGTGCCAGCAGCTTAAGGGACTCAAGACTCACAGATACGCAGTATTTT | CASSLRDSRLTDTQYF
TRBJ2-2 | TRBV30 | . | few | TGTGCCTGCCCGGAGAGGTCGAACACCGGGGAGCTGTTTTTT | CACPERSNTGELFF
TRBJ1-5 | TRBV6-4 | . | . | TGTGCCAGCGCGGGGGACCGCAATCAGCCCCAGCATTTT | CASAGDRNQPQHF
TRBJ2-5 | TRBV20-1 | . | once | TGCAGTGCTAGACCCTCCGGGACACTCAGGTCGGAGACCCAGTACTTC | CSARPSGTLRSETQYF
TRBJ2-1 | TRBV27 | . | . | TGTGCCACCGCGCTAGCACTCGGATTCTACAATGAGCAGTTCTTC | CATALALGFYNEQFF